The 8 T cell receptor beta chains reported below all come from one sample, sequenced in a study of blood T cell repertoires in COVID-19 (dated by TCRdb to 2018 to 2021). Library prep was done by the immunoSEQ multiplex PCR assay. This is the immuneACCESS table as TCRdb keeps it, with only in-frame sequences that have V and J called. A part of the clones is gone; compared with another copy, unresolved V genes explain less than half, and the rest is unexplained. The sample has roughly 300,000 clones on record, approximately 88% of them singletons. Under 7.5% of the sample belongs to the ten largest clones. The sequenced sample was peripheral blood. Every receptor here comes from a man younger than 35 who had recovered from COVID-19.

The chain recombines TRBV6-1 with TRBJ1-5; TRBD1 matches at 7 bases. CDR3 length equals 14 residues. The trim removed 2 bases at V and 7 bases at J, leaving 5 bases unmatched. Germline lookup yields CDR1 MNHNS and CDR2 SASEGT. The CDR3 region is CASSEQAGGQPQHF. The CDR3 nucleotides are TGTGCCAGCAGTGAACAAGCAGGGGGACAGCCCCAGCATTTT.

This chain joins TRBV4-1 and TRBJ1-1; D is uncertain. This CDR3 has 13 residues. The germline V gene encodes CDR1 MGHRA and CDR2 YSYEKL. Trimming took off 0 bases at V and 5 bases at J, with 7 bases between the two ends. In DNA, the CDR3 is TGCGCCAGCAGCCAAGAGCGGTGGACTGAAGCTTTCTTT. Protein product: CASSQERWTEAFF.

This chain connects TRBV19 to TRBJ1-5; D remains ambiguous. Germline-derived CDR1 and CDR2 are LNHDA and SQIVND (reference sequence). The CDR3 totals 15 residues. V gave up 0 bases and J gave up 0 bases, with 6 bases separating them. The CDR3 spells CASSIDTYSNQPQHF. The CDR3 DNA is TGTGCCAGTAGTATAGACACCTATAGCAATCAGCCCCAGCATTTT.

The chain carries TRBV27 and TRBJ1-1, with D perhaps matching TRBD1 (6 bases). Per the germline V gene, CDR1 is MNHEY and CDR2 is SMNVEV (reference sequence). This CDR3 comprises 14 residues. V gave up 3 bases and J gave up 0 bases, with 8 bases separating them. CDR3 residues: CASSLTGLNTEAFF. The CDR3 DNA sequence: TGTGCCAGCAGTTTGACAGGACTGAACACTGAAGCTTTCTTT.

This chain connects TRBV19 to TRBJ1-6; 7 nucleotides line up with TRBD1. The CDR3 sequence is 12 residues long. Unmatched junction bases numbered 5, after V lost 11 bases and J lost 7 bases. CDR1 LNHDA and CDR2 SQIVND come from the germline V gene (reference sequence). The CDR3 loop reads CASGTVNSPLHF. The DNA for the CDR3 is TGTGCCTCCGGGACAGTCAATTCACCCCTCCACTTT. The full variable domain, completed using reference TRBV19 and TRBJ1-6, is DGGITQSPKYLFRKEGQNVTLSCEQNLNHDAMYWYRQDPGQGLRLIYYSQIVNDFQKGDIAEGYSVSREKKESFPLTVTSAQKNPTAFYLCASGTVNSPLHFGNGTRLTVT.

This rearrangement joins TRBV3-1 (or the pseudogene TRBV3-2) to TRBJ2-1; D remains ambiguous. The CDR3 totals 15 residues. V was pared by 4 bases and J by 5 bases, with 15 bases between. CDR1 and CDR2 from the germline V gene are LGHDT and YNNKEL (reference sequence). DNA of the CDR3: TGTGCCAGCAGCCCACTATCCTACTACGACAATGAGCAGTTCTTC. Its protein is CASSPLSYYDNEQFF.

V gene TRBV6-1 combines with J gene TRBJ2-3, with TRBD2 matching 10 bases. CDR1 is MNHNS and CDR2 is SASEGT in the germline V gene. V was clipped by 2 bases and J by 0 bases; unmatched bases: 8. This CDR3 is built from 18 residues. The CDR3 loop is CASSERVAGGPSTDTQYF. The CDR3 region has the DNA TGTGCCAGCAGTGAACGGGTAGCGGGGGGCCCTAGCACAGATACGCAGTATTTT.

This chain uses TRBV24-1 with TRBJ2-3; no reliable D call. Germline V lookup: CDR1 KGHDR, CDR2 SFDVKD. The V end lost 4 bases, the J end lost 2 bases, and 6 bases lay between the germline ends. The CDR3 runs to 13 residues. The CDR3: CATSDYFTDTQYF. As DNA, the CDR3 is TGTGCCACCAGTGACTACTTCACAGATACGCAGTATTTT.